This T cell receptor (beta chain) was retrieved from a study of T cell repertoires in cytomegalovirus infection. Overall study: Both recently identified HLA-C-restricted and well-studied HLA-B-restricted CMV epitopes were used in the study. An indication of both CMV infection and matching HLA type came from public TCR beta signatures. Broader study findings: It was HLA-C-restricted CMV-specific TCR beta clonotypes that dominated the response ex vivo. The cumulative frequency of public TCR beta families distinguished individuals who carried CMV together with the relevant HLA.

Notes on this clonotype: Its matching antigen is unknown.

The germline V gene has CDR1 MNHNY and CDR2 SVGAGI (reference sequence). This CDR3 contains 14 residues. The ends were cut back, 0 bases at V and 5 bases at J, with 11 bases in the middle. TCRdb redid the calling of the reads with MiXCR, one entry per CDR3 protein. The sample shows hundreds of thousands of distinct CDR3 sequences, more than 25% of them seen only once. This chain uses TRBV6-6 with TRBJ2-7; D tentatively fits TRBD1 or TRBD2 (5 bases each). This clonotype was obtained from a human donor in good health (CMV status not recorded). Some clones in this sample may be carry-over from other donors' samples. Specimen: cultured CD8+ T cells from PBMCs, collected from culture after CMV antigen stimulation. The chain's CDR3 is CASSYSIMGDEQYF. Written as DNA, the CDR3 is TGTGCCAGCAGTTACTCGATAATGGGGGACGAGCAGTACTTC.